One and the same sample provided the 12 T cell receptor beta chains below, sequenced in a study of blood T cell repertoires in COVID-19. The repertoire was sequenced with immunoSEQ multiplex PCR; TCRdb's copy has only in-frame clones and lacks some. Of about 380,000 clones in the sample, around 84% were seen once. Source material: peripheral blood. The receptors come from a human donor with acute or convalescent COVID-19. The donor label of this sample is uncertain.

J is TRBJ1-2 and V is TRBV19; D possibly corresponds to TRBD1 (6 bases). Trimming shortened V by 1 base and J by 2 bases, and 14 bases separated the two germline ends. There are 16 residues in the CDR3. CDR1 LNHDA and CDR2 SQIVND come from the germline V gene (reference sequence). This CDR3 is CASSIVLSGDNYGYTF. In nucleotides, the CDR3 is TGTGCCAGTAGTATAGTCCTATCAGGGGACAACTATGGCTACACCTTC. The full variable domain, its missing parts supplied by reference TRBV19 and TRBJ1-2, is DGGITQSPKYLFRKEGQNVTLSCEQNLNHDAMYWYRQDPGQGLRLIYYSQIVNDFQKGDIAEGYSVSREKKESFPLTVTSAQKNPTAFYLCASSIVLSGDNYGYTFGSGTRLTVV.

This sequence joins TRBV2 and TRBJ1-2; 11 bases fit TRBD1. There are 15 residues in the CDR3. CDR1 SNHLY and CDR2 FYNNEI come from the germline V gene. Trimming took 0 bases from V and 8 from J; bases not matched to a gene: 5. CDR3 loop: CASSEAARTGGGYTF. The CDR3 coding sequence is TGTGCCAGCAGTGAAGCTGCGCGGACAGGGGGCGGCTACACCTTC.

The rearrangement links TRBV18 to TRBJ2-1, with D maybe TRBD2 (6 bases). This CDR3 has 13 amino acids. Trimming pared 10 bases from V and 5 bases from J, leaving 15 bases between. Germline lookup yields CDR1 KGHSH and CDR2 LQKENI. The CDR3 DNA reads as TGTGCCACCCGGGACTTATATAACAATGAGCAGTTCTTC. Translation: CATRDLYNNEQFF.

The chain joins TRBV30 to TRBJ2-2; D may be TRBD2 (5 bases). The CDR3 totals 12 residues. Per germline, CDR1 GTSNPN and CDR2 SVGIG (reference sequence). The germline V and J ends were trimmed by 0 bases and 7 bases, with 6 bases remaining between them. The CDR3 DNA follows: TGTGCCTGGAGTGTCCGGGACGGGGAGCTGTTTTTT. It is translated as CAWSVRDGELFF.

The rearrangement uses TRBV9 and TRBJ2-1; D is unclear. The germline V and J ends were trimmed by 0 bases and 6 bases, with 13 bases remaining between them. The CDR3 has 15 amino acids. Germline-derived CDR1 and CDR2 are SGDLS and YYNGEE. This CDR3 reads CASSVDLRPSNEQFF. The CDR3 DNA reads as TGTGCCAGCAGCGTAGACCTTCGCCCTAGCAATGAGCAGTTCTTC.

The chain links TRBV6-5 to TRBJ1-1, with D possibly TRBD1 on 5 matching bases. From germline, CDR1 is MNHEY and CDR2 SVGAGI. The CDR3 runs to 14 residues. V was cut by 2 bases and J by 0 bases, with 7 bases left in between. The CDR3 protein is CASSYRGMNTEAFF. The DNA for the CDR3 is TGTGCCAGCAGTTACAGGGGTATGAACACTGAAGCTTTCTTT.

This chain joins TRBV11-2 and TRBJ2-1, with D unresolved. CDR1 is SGHAT, CDR2 FQNNGV, per germline. The CDR3 extends over 11 amino acids. Trimming cost V 5 bases and J 11 bases, with 10 bases left between them. CDR3 DNA: TGTGCCAGCAGCCAATACACAAAGCAGTTCTTC. Its translation is CASSQYTKQFF.

The count of this clone is one. This chain links TRBV4-1 with TRBJ2-3, with D unclear. The germline V gene has CDR1 MGHRA and CDR2 YSYEKL. This CDR3 is 15 amino acids long. Between the trimmed V and J ends, which lost 6 bases and 6 bases, there was a span of 19 bases. CDR3 in DNA: TGCGCCAGCAGGGCCACTATGGTGAGTCCGGATACGCAGTATTTT. It specifies CASRATMVSPDTQYF.

This clone was recorded a few times. The gene calls are TRBV7-2 and TRBJ1-4; 10 bases match TRBD1. Looked up from germline, CDR1 is SGHTA and CDR2 is FQGNSA. J lost 8 bases, V lost 1 base, and 7 bases had no gene match. The CDR3 consists of 16 residues. CDR3 sequence (DNA): TGTGCCAGCAGCTTAGACGGACAGGGGGGGTGGGAAAAACTGTTTTTT. Protein sequence: CASSLDGQGGWEKLFF.

This chain joins TRBV12-3 or TRBV12-4 and TRBJ1-2, with 7 bases lining up with TRBD1. Losses at the gene ends were 5 bases for V and 8 bases for J; bases not matched to a gene: 5. This CDR3 has 12 amino acids. The CDR3 nucleotides are TGTGCCAGCAGTGGGGGACAGAGAGGCTACACCTTC. It encodes CASSGGQRGYTF.

The V gene is TRBV5-1, the J gene TRBJ2-7, with 10 bases matching TRBD1. Germline loops: CDR1 SGHRS, CDR2 YFSETQ. Trimming removed 7 bases from V and 4 bases from J; junction bases left unmatched: 11. This CDR3 is built from 15 residues. CDR3 bases: TGCGCCAGCTCCCTAGGCGGACAGGGGGTTTACGAGCAGTACTTC. Translation gives CASSLGGQGVYEQYF.

The V and J genes are TRBV3-1 (or the pseudogene TRBV3-2) and TRBJ1-4; TRBD1 aligns across 11 bases. V shed 4 bases, J shed 7 bases, and the junction held 8 bases outside the gene matches. CDR1 and CDR2 (germline): LGHDT, YNNKEL (reference sequence). This CDR3 spans 16 amino acids. CDR3 residues: CASSPFPGQGGEKLFF. Written as DNA, the CDR3 is TGTGCCAGCAGCCCCTTTCCGGGACAGGGGGGTGAAAAACTGTTTTTT.